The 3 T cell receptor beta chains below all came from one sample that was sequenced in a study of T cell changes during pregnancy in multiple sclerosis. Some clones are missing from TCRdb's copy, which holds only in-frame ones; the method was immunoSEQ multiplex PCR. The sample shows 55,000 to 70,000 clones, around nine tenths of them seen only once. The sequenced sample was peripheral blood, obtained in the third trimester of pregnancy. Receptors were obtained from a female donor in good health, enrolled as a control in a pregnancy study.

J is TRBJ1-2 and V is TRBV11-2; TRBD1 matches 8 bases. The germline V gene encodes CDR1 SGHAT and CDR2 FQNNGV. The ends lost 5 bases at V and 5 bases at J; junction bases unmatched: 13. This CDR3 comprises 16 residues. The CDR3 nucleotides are TGTGCCAGCAGCCCGACGGGGGTTAGGGACAGGTATGGCTACACCTTC. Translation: CASSPTGVRDRYGYTF.

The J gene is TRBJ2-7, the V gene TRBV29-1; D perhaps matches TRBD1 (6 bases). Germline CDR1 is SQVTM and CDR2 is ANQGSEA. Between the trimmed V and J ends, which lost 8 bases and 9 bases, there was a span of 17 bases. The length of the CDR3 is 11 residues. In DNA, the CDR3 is TGCAGCTTCCGGGACAATCAAGCGCAGTACTTC. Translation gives CSFRDNQAQYF.

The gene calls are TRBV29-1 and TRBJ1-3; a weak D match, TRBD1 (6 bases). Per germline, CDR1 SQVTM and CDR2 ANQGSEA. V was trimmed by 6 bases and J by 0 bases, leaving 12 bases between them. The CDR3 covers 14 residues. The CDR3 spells CSVEQGVSGNTIYF. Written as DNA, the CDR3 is TGCAGCGTCGAACAGGGTGTCTCTGGAAACACCATATATTTT.